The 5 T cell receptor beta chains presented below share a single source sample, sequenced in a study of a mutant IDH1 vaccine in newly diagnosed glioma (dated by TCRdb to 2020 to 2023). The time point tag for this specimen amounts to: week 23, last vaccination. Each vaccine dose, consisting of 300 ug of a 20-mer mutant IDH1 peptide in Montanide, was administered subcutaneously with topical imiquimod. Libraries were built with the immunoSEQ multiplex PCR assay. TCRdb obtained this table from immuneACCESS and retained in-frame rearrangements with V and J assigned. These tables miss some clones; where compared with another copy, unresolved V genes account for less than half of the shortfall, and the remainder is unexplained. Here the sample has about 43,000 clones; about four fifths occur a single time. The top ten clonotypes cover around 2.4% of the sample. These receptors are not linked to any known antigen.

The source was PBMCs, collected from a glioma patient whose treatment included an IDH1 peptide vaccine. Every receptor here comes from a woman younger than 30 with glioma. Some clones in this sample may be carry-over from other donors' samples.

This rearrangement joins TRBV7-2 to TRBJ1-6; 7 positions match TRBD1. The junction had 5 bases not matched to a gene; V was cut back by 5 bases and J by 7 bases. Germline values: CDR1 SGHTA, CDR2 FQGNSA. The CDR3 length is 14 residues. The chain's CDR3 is CASSPDRRNSPLHF. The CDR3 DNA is TGTGCCAGCAGCCCGGACAGGAGAAATTCACCCCTCCACTTT.

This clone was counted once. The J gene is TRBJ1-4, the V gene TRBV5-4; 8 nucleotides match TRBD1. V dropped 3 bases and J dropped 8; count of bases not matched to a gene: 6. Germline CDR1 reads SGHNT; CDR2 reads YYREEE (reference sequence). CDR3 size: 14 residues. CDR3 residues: CASSYDRGPEKLFF. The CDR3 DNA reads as TGTGCCAGCAGCTATGACAGGGGTCCCGAAAAACTGTTTTTT. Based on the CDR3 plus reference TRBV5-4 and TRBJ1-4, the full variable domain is ETGVTQSPTHLIKTRGQQVTLRCSSQSGHNTVSWYQQALGQGPQFIFQYYREEENGRGNFPPRFSGLQFPNYSSELNVNALELDDSALYLCASSYDRGPEKLFFGSGTQLSVL.

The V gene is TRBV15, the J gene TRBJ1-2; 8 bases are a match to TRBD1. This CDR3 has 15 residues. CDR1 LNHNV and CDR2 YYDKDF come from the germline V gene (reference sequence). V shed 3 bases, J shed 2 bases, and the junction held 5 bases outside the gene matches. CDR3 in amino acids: CATSRVDRGNYGYTF. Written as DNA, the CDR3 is TGTGCCACCAGCAGGGTAGACAGGGGCAACTATGGCTACACCTTC.

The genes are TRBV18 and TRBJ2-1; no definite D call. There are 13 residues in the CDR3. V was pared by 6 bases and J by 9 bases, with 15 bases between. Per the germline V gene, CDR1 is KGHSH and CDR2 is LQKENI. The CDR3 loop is CASSRTAQTEQFF. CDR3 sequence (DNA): TGTGCCAGCTCCAGGACGGCCCAGACTGAGCAGTTCTTC. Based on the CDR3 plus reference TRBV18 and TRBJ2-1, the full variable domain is NAGVMQNPRHLVRRRGQEARLRCSPMKGHSHVYWYRQLPEEGLKFMVYLQKENIIDESGMPKERFSAEFPKEGPSILRIQQVVRGDSAAYFCASSRTAQTEQFFGPGTRLTVL.

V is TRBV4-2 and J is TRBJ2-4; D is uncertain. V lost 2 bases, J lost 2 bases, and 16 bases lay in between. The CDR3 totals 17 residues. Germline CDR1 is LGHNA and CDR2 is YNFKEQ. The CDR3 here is CASSQIWEGLTKNIQYF. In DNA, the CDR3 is TGTGCCAGCAGCCAAATCTGGGAAGGATTAACCAAAAACATTCAGTACTTC.